The 9 T cell receptor beta chains below come from one sample, sequenced in a study of T cell changes during pregnancy in multiple sclerosis. The protocol was immunoSEQ multiplex PCR, while the TCRdb copy is restricted to in-frame clones and leaves out a portion. The sample includes 55,000 to 95,000 clones, over 85% seen only once; the top ten take roughly 2%. This material consisted of peripheral blood, taken in the second trimester of pregnancy. The receptors shown here come from a female donor in good health, enrolled as a control in a pregnancy study.

The CDR3 here is CASSPRQGGEKLFF. CDR3 nucleotides: TGTGCCAGCAGCCCCCGACAGGGGGGTGAAAAACTGTTTTTT. The chain is built from TRBV7-2 and TRBJ1-4; the match to TRBD1 covers 9 bases. The CDR3 covers 14 residues. Trimming took 5 bases from V and 7 from J; bases not matched to a gene: 5. Germline CDR1 is SGHTA and CDR2 is FQGNSA.

This chain joins TRBV7-2 and TRBJ2-7; perhaps TRBD2 as D (6 bases). CDR1 and CDR2 from the germline V gene are SGHTA and FQGNSA. Trimming shortened V by 7 bases and J by 0 bases, and 19 bases separated the two germline ends. The CDR3 contains 16 residues. The CDR3 nucleotides are TGTGCCAGCACCGGCCGGGGGAACCCACGCTCCTACGAGCAGTACTTC. Translated: CASTGRGNPRSYEQYF. Combining the CDR3 with reference TRBV7-2 and TRBJ2-7 gives the whole variable domain GAGVSQSPSNKVTEKGKDVELRCDPISGHTALYWYRQSLGQGLEFLIYFQGNSAPDKSGLPSDRFSAERTGGSVSTLTIQRTQQEDSAVYLCASTGRGNPRSYEQYFGPGTRLTVT.

V gene TRBV5-6 combines with J gene TRBJ2-1; D is perhaps TRBD1 (6 bases). V was shortened by 7 bases and J by 11 bases, with 31 bases between the two germline ends. Germline V gives CDR1 SGHDT, CDR2 YYEEEE. There are 17 residues in the CDR3. The CDR3, as DNA: TGTGCCAGCCTCGTACAGGGATCGGTACGGGATGGACAACAGCAGTTCTTC. The encoded protein is CASLVQGSVRDGQQQFF. Using reference TRBV5-6 and TRBJ2-1 for the parts outside the CDR3, the full variable domain is DAGVTQSPTHLIKTRGQQVTLRCSPKSGHDTVSWYQQALGQGPQFIFQYYEEEERQRGNFPDRFSGHQFPNYSSELNVNALLLGDSALYLCASLVQGSVRDGQQQFFGPGTRLTVL.

The rearrangement uses TRBV9 and TRBJ1-5; a possible D gene is TRBD1 (6 bases). Germline loops: CDR1 SGDLS, CDR2 YYNGEE. V lost 4 bases to trimming and J lost 3 bases, with 14 bases between them. CDR3 size: 15 residues. The CDR3 DNA reads TGTGCCAGCAGCCCCGCGGGGGCAACCAATCAGCCCCAGCATTTT. It translates to CASSPAGATNQPQHF.

V and J are TRBV29-1 and TRBJ2-1, with 9 nucleotides matching TRBD1. Germline V gives CDR1 SQVTM, CDR2 ANQGSEA. The CDR3 spans 14 residues. With V trimmed by 4 bases and J by 2 bases, 3 bases remained unmatched. The CDR3 DNA reads as TGCAGCGTTGGACAGGGGGGGACCTACAATGAGCAGTTCTTC. This translates into CSVGQGGTYNEQFF.

The CDR3: CASSGGRAKNIQYF. The DNA for the CDR3 is TGTGCCAGCAGCGGAGGGAGGGCCAAAAACATTCAGTACTTC. The chain couples TRBV7-9 to TRBJ2-4, with D perhaps TRBD2 (6 bases). V was trimmed by 5 bases and J by 1 base, leaving 9 bases between them. The CDR3 totals 14 residues. In germline, CDR1 is SEHNR, CDR2 FQNEAQ (reference sequence). The variable domain in full, with the rest retrieved from reference TRBV7-9 and TRBJ2-4, is DTGVSQNPRHKITKRGQNVTFRCDPISEHNRLYWYRQTLGQGPEFLTYFQNEAQLEKSRLLSDRFSAERPKGSFSTLEIQRTEQGDSAMYLCASSGGRAKNIQYFGAGTRLSVL.

This rearrangement joins TRBV13 to TRBJ2-6, with TRBD1 identical over 10 bases. This CDR3 contains 20 residues. Trimming cost V 5 bases and J 2 bases; bases outside gene matches: 15. Germline V gene sequence: CDR1 PRHDT, CDR2 FYEKMQ (reference sequence). The chain's CDR3 is CASSPVGGTGEEPGANVLTF. CDR3 nucleotides: TGTGCCAGCAGCCCGGTAGGAGGGACAGGGGAAGAACCTGGGGCCAACGTCCTGACTTTC.

V and J are TRBV11-2 and TRBJ2-6; TRBD1 matches at 9 bases. This CDR3 has 15 residues. The germline CDR1 and CDR2 sequences are SGHAT and FQNNGV. V gave up 6 bases and J gave up 6 bases; unmatched junction bases: 6. CDR3 region: CASSSQGALANVLTF. The CDR3 coding sequence is TGTGCCAGCAGTTCACAGGGGGCATTGGCCAACGTCCTGACTTTC.

The chain couples TRBV5-1 to TRBJ2-7, with D possibly being TRBD1 (5 bases). Germline values: CDR1 SGHRS, CDR2 YFSETQ. V gave up 3 bases and J gave up 5 bases, with 6 bases separating them. The CDR3 contains 11 residues. The CDR3 nucleotides read TGCGCCAGCAGCTGGGGCGACGAGCAGTACTTC. It translates to CASSWGDEQYF.